This passage covers 21 T cell receptor beta chains from one sample sequenced in a study of blood T cell repertoires in COVID-19. The repertoire was sequenced with immunoSEQ multiplex PCR; TCRdb's copy has only in-frame clones and lacks some. In the table there are 410,000 or so clones, approximately 91% of which are singletons. The sequenced sample consisted of peripheral blood. These receptor sequences come from a woman between 35 and 50 years old with COVID-19, enrolled during active disease.

The CDR3 nucleotides read TGTGCCAGCAGTTACTCCACGACAGCCCACACTGAAGCTTTCTTT. Protein sequence: CASSYSTTAHTEAFF. The gene calls are TRBV6-5 and TRBJ1-1; possible D gene TRBD1, 5 bases. From germline, CDR1 is MNHEY and CDR2 SVGAGI. V lost 0 bases and J lost 3, with 11 bases in between. The CDR3 spans 15 residues.

The chain has TRBV10-3 and TRBJ1-1; TRBD1 matches at 8 bases. Germline V CDR1 and CDR2: ENHRY, SYGVKD. The CDR3 sequence is 14 residues long. Unmatched junction bases numbered 4, after V lost 6 bases and J lost 1 base. In DNA, the CDR3 is TGTGCCATCAGGAAGACAGGGGAGAACACTGAAGCTTTCTTT. The encoded protein is CAIRKTGENTEAFF.

This clone showed up just a few times. The chain couples TRBV7-9 to TRBJ2-5; 8 nucleotides agree with TRBD1. CDR3 length equals 17 residues. With V trimmed by 3 bases and J by 4 bases, 13 bases remained unmatched. Germline V lookup: CDR1 SEHNR, CDR2 FQNEAQ (reference sequence). CDR3 sequence: CASSLALTGAFPETQYF. The CDR3 DNA is TGTGCCAGCAGCTTGGCTTTGACAGGGGCCTTCCCAGAGACCCAGTACTTC.

The chain carries TRBV9 and TRBJ2-2, with a possible D match to TRBD2 (6 bases). Trimming cost V 1 base and J 5 bases, with 15 bases left between them. Germline values: CDR1 SGDLS, CDR2 YYNGEE. This CDR3 spans 16 amino acids. CDR3 protein: CASSVQTGERTGELFF. The CDR3 bases are TGTGCCAGCAGCGTACAGACGGGGGAAAGGACCGGGGAGCTGTTTTTT.

This clone occurred a few times. V is TRBV27 and J is TRBJ2-1; 8 bases agree with TRBD1. Germline-derived CDR1 and CDR2 are MNHEY and SMNVEV (reference sequence). CDR3 size: 15 residues. V was clipped by 6 bases and J by 2 bases; unmatched bases: 6. CDR3 DNA: TGTGCCAGCAGCCAGACAGGGGCCGCCTACAATGAGCAGTTCTTC. Translating gives CASSQTGAAYNEQFF.

The chain has TRBV7-9 and TRBJ1-6, with a possible D match to TRBD1 (5 bases). The V gene's germline CDR1 is SEHNR and CDR2 FQNEAQ (reference sequence). The V gene lost 3 bases and the J gene lost 0 bases, with 12 bases spanning the gap. CDR3 length: 17 residues. The CDR3 reads CASSLQGRSSYNSPLHF. For the CDR3, the DNA is TGTGCCAGCAGCTTGCAGGGAAGGAGCTCCTATAATTCACCCCTCCACTTT.

The chain carries TRBV6-5 and TRBJ1-4; TRBD1 is a possible D gene (6 bases). The germline V and J ends were trimmed by 5 bases and 3 bases, with 10 bases remaining between them. Germline loops: CDR1 MNHEY, CDR2 SVGAGI. The CDR3 has 14 amino acids. The CDR3 DNA reads TGTGCCAGCAGTCCGGGACATGCTAATGAAAAACTGTTTTTT. It yields the protein CASSPGHANEKLFF.

J is TRBJ1-5 and V is TRBV28, with TRBD1 as a possible D gene (6 bases). This CDR3 is built from 16 residues. Trimming stripped 3 bases from V and 1 base from J, with 13 bases between. CDR1 MDHEN and CDR2 SYDVKM come from the germline V gene. The CDR3 bases are TGTGCCAGCAGTTTTTTGGGCAGGGGAAGCAATCAGCCCCAGCATTTT. Protein product: CASSFLGRGSNQPQHF.

V gene TRBV5-1 combines with J gene TRBJ1-1; 8 bases match TRBD1. The CDR3 totals 14 residues. J gave up 1 base and V 4 bases, and 3 bases lay outside the gene matches. CDR1 is SGHRS and CDR2 is YFSETQ in the germline V gene. The CDR3 is CASSQDRANTEAFF. CDR3 nucleotide sequence: TGCGCCAGCAGCCAGGACAGGGCGAACACTGAAGCTTTCTTT.

This sequence joins TRBV5-1 and TRBJ1-3, with no clear D. The CDR3 is 15 residues long. V lost 0 bases, J lost 4 bases, and 11 bases lay in between. Germline CDR1 is SGHRS and CDR2 is YFSETQ. The CDR3 DNA follows: TGCGCCAGCAGCTTGGGGCAGGAATCAGGAAACACCATATATTTT. The encoded protein is CASSLGQESGNTIYF.

V gene TRBV5-1 combines with J gene TRBJ2-6, with D unclear. Trimming pared 3 bases from V and 2 bases from J, leaving 27 bases between. Germline V gene lookup returns CDR1 SGHRS and CDR2 YFSETQ. This CDR3 contains 21 residues. This CDR3 is CASSSPSLEAFEMAGANVLTF. The CDR3 bases are TGCGCCAGCAGCTCGCCAAGCCTAGAGGCCTTTGAAATGGCTGGGGCCAACGTCCTGACTTTC.

This chain connects TRBV11-2 to TRBJ2-1; D may be TRBD2 (6 bases). Germline V gene lookup returns CDR1 SGHAT and CDR2 FQNNGV. CDR3 size: 15 residues. V gave up 5 bases and J gave up 7 bases, with 18 bases separating them. The CDR3 here is CASSARLGYKNEQFF. CDR3 nucleotides: TGTGCCAGCAGCGCCAGACTAGGGTATAAGAATGAGCAGTTCTTC. The full variable domain, rest sourced from reference TRBV11-2 and TRBJ2-1, is EAGVAQSPRYKIIEKRQSVAFWCNPISGHATLYWYQQILGQGPKLLIQFQNNGVVDDSQLPKDRFSAERLKGVDSTLKIQPAKLEDSAVYLCASSARLGYKNEQFFGPGTRLTVL.

The chain carries TRBV28 and TRBJ1-2; TRBD1 aligns across 10 bases. Germline V lookup: CDR1 MDHEN, CDR2 SYDVKM. This CDR3 spans 19 amino acids. With 1 base clipped from V and 3 bases from J, the junction kept 14 bases outside the gene matches. The CDR3 nucleotides are TGTGCCAGCAGTTTATTGCTGGACCCAGGACAGGGGGGATACTATGGCTACACCTTC. Its protein product is CASSLLLDPGQGGYYGYTF.

The chain carries TRBV5-4 and TRBJ1-4; 8 bases are a match to TRBD1. The CDR3 is 15 amino acids. With 4 bases clipped from V and 8 bases from J, the junction kept 10 bases outside the gene matches. Germline V gene sequence: CDR1 SGHNT, CDR2 YYREEE (reference sequence). The CDR3 sequence is CASSTETGVFEKLFF. The CDR3 DNA follows: TGTGCCAGCAGCACCGAGACAGGGGTATTCGAAAAACTGTTTTTT.

The gene calls are TRBV28 and TRBJ1-1, with D unresolved. Trimming left V 2 bases short and J 0 bases short, with 10 bases between. Germline CDR1 and CDR2: MDHEN and SYDVKM. The CDR3 is 15 residues long. The CDR3 nucleotides are TGTGCCAGCAGTTTAGTCGGAGCCATGAACACTGAAGCTTTCTTT. This encodes CASSLVGAMNTEAFF. Full variable domain (outside the CDR3, taken from reference TRBV28 and TRBJ1-1): DVKVTQSSRYLVKRTGEKVFLECVQDMDHENMFWYRQDPGLGLRLIYFSYDVKMKEKGDIPEGYSVSREKKERFSLILESASTNQTSMYLCASSLVGAMNTEAFFGQGTRLTVV.

V usage is TRBV12-3 or TRBV12-4 and J usage is TRBJ1-1, with 9 bases aligning to TRBD1. V trimming: 10 bases; J trimming: 5 bases; junction bases outside the gene matches: 5. This CDR3 region has 12 residues. The CDR3 sequence is CATRDRVTEAFF. CDR3 nucleotides: TGTGCCACCCGGGACAGGGTTACTGAAGCTTTCTTT.

This chain joins TRBV27 and TRBJ2-5; no clear D. The CDR3 totals 15 residues. From germline, CDR1 is MNHEY and CDR2 SMNVEV (reference sequence). Trimming removed 6 bases at V and 2 bases at J, with 16 bases between. Written as DNA, the CDR3 is TGTGCCAGCAGACCGACAAAGATAACGCAAGAGACCCAGTACTTC. It codes for CASRPTKITQETQYF.

V is TRBV7-9 and J is TRBJ2-6; no clear D. CDR1 and CDR2 from the germline V gene are SEHNR and FQNEAQ (reference sequence). CDR3 size: 13 residues. V was shortened by 4 bases and J by 1 base, with 2 bases between the two germline ends. The CDR3 region is CASSSSGANVLTF. The CDR3 region has the DNA TGTGCCAGCAGCTCGTCTGGGGCCAACGTCCTGACTTTC.

This clone was seen only a few times. The chain joins TRBV18 to TRBJ1-6, with D possibly TRBD1 on 6 matching bases. Trimming removed 4 bases from V and 0 bases from J, with 16 bases in between. CDR1 is KGHSH and CDR2 is LQKENI in the germline V gene. The CDR3 consists of 18 residues. In nucleotides, the CDR3 is TGTGCCAGCTCACGGACAGCCAGCGAAAGCTCCTATAATTCACCCCTCCACTTT. This translates into CASSRTASESSYNSPLHF.

The gene calls are TRBV11-2 and TRBJ2-5; tentatively, D is TRBD2 (5 bases). Deletions cut 1 base from V and 4 bases from J, with 22 bases between. This CDR3 has 18 residues. Germline CDR1 SGHAT, CDR2 FQNNGV. The CDR3 DNA follows: TGTGCCAGCAGCTTAGTTCGGTATGGTGGGAGTCCACGAGAGACCCAGTACTTC. Protein product: CASSLVRYGGSPRETQYF.

The V call is TRBV5-8, the J call TRBJ1-1, with unresolved D. Between the trimmed V and J ends, which lost 0 bases and 5 bases, there was a span of 14 bases. Germline values: CDR1 SGHTS, CDR2 YDEGEE. The CDR3 consists of 15 residues. CDR3 sequence (DNA): TGTGCCAGCAGCTTGGTAGATGGGCTCTGGACTGAAGCTTTCTTT. Translated: CASSLVDGLWTEAFF.